The rows below give T cell receptor beta chains drawn from one sample of a study of cytomegalovirus exposure and HLA in healthy donors. Sequencing was performed with immunoSEQ multiplex PCR; in TCRdb, only in-frame clones are kept and a portion is missing. Among roughly 160,000 clones, 84% were seen once, and the ten largest hold 0.35% to 0.4%. The sample consisted of PBMCs. The receptors derive from a boy aged 2 to 10 in good health and CMV-seronegative. Both conserved end residues are part of each CDR3. The D gene is left open where the match is weak. Part of the rows lack a size; the others show once, few, many or a class for expanded clones.

clone size	D gene	V gene	J gene	CDR3 DNA	CDR3 protein
-	TRBD2	TRBV7-3	TRBJ2-7	TGTGCCAGCAGCTCCCGTGCGGGGGATATTCCCTACGAGCAGTACTTC	CASSSRAGDIPYEQYF
-	-	TRBV29-1	TRBJ1-1	TGCAGCGTTGGGACACTTAACACTGAAGCTTTCTTT	CSVGTLNTEAFF
-	TRBD1	TRBV15	TRBJ1-1	TGTGCCACCAGCACCCCTCGGAGCATAGACAGGGCCACCCTAAGATTGTACACTGAAGCTTTCTTT	CATSTPRSIDRATLRLYTEAFF
-	-	TRBV28	TRBJ2-5	TGTGCCAGCAGGGGACGGACAGGGAGGGGGGAGACCCAGTACTTC	CASRGRTGRGETQYF
-	-	TRBV10-3	TRBJ1-1	TGTGCCATCAGTGAGTCCAAAACAGGGAACACTGAAGCTTTCTTT	CAISESKTGNTEAFF
-	-	TRBV5-6	TRBJ1-3	TGTGCCAGCAGCTATGGGGCAACCCGAACATATTTT	CASSYGATRTYF
once	-	TRBV19	TRBJ1-5	TGTGCCAGTAGTATTAGGGGTTTCGGCAATCAGCCCCAGCATTTT	CASSIRGFGNQPQHF
-	TRBD1	TRBV27	TRBJ1-1	TGTGCCAGCAGTTTGCTCGATCCGGGGACAGGTGAAGCTTTCTTT	CASSLLDPGTGEAFF
-	TRBD1	TRBV2	TRBJ2-1	TGTGCCAGCAGTTCTAGGACAGGGGCCTACAATGAGCAGTTCTTC	CASSSRTGAYNEQFF
-	-	TRBV11-2	TRBJ2-5	TGTGCCAGCAGCTCCGGTATTGGCGGGGCAAGCGGATACTTC	CASSSGIGGASGYF
-	TRBD2	TRBV28	TRBJ2-7	TGTGCCAGCAGTCCGCGGGGGAGGTCAGCGGCGTCCTACGAGCAGTACTTC	CASSPRGRSAASYEQYF
-	-	TRBV15	TRBJ1-5	TGTGCCACCAGCAGTTTGGAGGGGATAGGCAATCAGCCCCAGCATTTT	CATSSLEGIGNQPQHF
-	TRBD2	TRBV6-6	TRBJ2-5	TGTGCCAGCAGTTACTCGACTAGCGGGAGAGGCGAGACCCAGTACTTC	CASSYSTSGRGETQYF
once	-	TRBV29-1	TRBJ1-1	TGCAGCGGGGATGGGGGGGAAACTGAAGCTTTCTTT	CSGDGGETEAFF
-	-	TRBV5-1	TRBJ2-3	TGCGCCAGCAGCCTTACTCAAAACCAGGGGACAGATACGCAGTATTTT	CASSLTQNQGTDTQYF
-	TRBD2	TRBV27	TRBJ2-1	TGTGCCAGCAGTTTATTAGTCGGGAGGGGGTACAATGAGCAGTTCTTC	CASSLLVGRGYNEQFF
few	-	TRBV12-2	TRBJ1-2	TGTGCAAGTCCCTTGGACAGGGATAACTATGGCTACACCTTC	CASPLDRDNYGYTF